This entry describes one T cell receptor beta chain. It was into CD45RA+ naive and CD45RA-negative memory subsets that the CD4+ cells were split. Unmatched junction bases numbered 13, after V lost 3 bases and J lost 3 bases. This CDR3 comprises 19 residues. Per the germline V gene, CDR1 is KGHSH and CDR2 is LQKENI. These data originate in a study of shared clonotypes between healthy human individuals. Running of the assay took place at deep level. Method: immunoSEQ multiplex PCR; TCRdb's copy keeps in-frame clones and lacks some. The data contain 1,500,000 or so clones, around 97% of them seen just once; the ten biggest clones take up roughly 1.2%.

This TCR came from a man aged 30 to 45 in good health. The chain joins TRBV18 to TRBJ2-7; TRBD2 agrees at 14 bases. The sequenced sample consisted of naive CD4+ T cells sorted from blood. Subset reported: CD45RA+ positively selected. CDR3 nucleotides: TGTGCCAGCTCACCTTATTTACAGGCCGGGACTAGCGGGAGCTACGAGCAGTACTTC. This translates into CASSPYLQAGTSGSYEQYF.